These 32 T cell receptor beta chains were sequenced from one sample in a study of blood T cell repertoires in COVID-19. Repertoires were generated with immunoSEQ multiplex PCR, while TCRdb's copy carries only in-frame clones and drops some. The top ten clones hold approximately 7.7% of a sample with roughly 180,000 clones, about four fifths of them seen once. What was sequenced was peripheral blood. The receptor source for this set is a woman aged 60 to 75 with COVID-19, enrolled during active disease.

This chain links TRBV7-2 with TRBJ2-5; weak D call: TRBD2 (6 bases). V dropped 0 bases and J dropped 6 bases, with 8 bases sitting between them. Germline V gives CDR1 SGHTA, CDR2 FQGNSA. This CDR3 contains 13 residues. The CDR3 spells CASSLAGGKTQYF. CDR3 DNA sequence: TGTGCCAGCAGCTTAGCGGGGGGAAAGACCCAGTACTTC.

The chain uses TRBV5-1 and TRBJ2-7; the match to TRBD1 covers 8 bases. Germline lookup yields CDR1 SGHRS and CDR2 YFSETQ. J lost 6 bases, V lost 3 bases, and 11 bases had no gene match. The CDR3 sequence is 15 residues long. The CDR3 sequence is CASSYSGTGPFEQYV. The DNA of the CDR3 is TGCGCCAGCAGCTACTCCGGGACAGGTCCGTTCGAGCAGTACGTC.

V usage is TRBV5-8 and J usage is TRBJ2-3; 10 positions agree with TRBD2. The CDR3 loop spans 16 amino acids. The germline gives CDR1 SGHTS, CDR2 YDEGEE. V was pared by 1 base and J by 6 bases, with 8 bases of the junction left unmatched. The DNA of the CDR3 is TGTGCCAGCAGCTTGCTGCTAGCGGGAGCTTACGATACGCAGTATTTT. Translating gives CASSLLLAGAYDTQYF. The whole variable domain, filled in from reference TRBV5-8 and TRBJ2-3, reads EAGVTQSPTHLIKTRGQQATLRCSPISGHTSVYWYQQALGLGLQFLLWYDEGEERNRGNFPPRFSGRQFPNYSSELNVNALELEDSALYLCASSLLLAGAYDTQYFGPGTRLTVL.

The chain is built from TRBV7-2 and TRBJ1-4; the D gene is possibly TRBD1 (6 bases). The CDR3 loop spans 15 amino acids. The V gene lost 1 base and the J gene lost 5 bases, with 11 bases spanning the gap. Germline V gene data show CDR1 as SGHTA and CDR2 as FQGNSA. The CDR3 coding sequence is TGTGCCAGCAGCTTAGAGGCAGGGGAAAATGAAAAACTGTTTTTT. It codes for CASSLEAGENEKLFF.

The CDR3 nucleotides are TGTGCCAGCAGCTTAACGAAACTAGCGGGAGGGGCCGGGGAGCTGTTTTTT. Protein sequence: CASSLTKLAGGAGELFF. V is TRBV7-3 and J is TRBJ2-2, with TRBD2 matching 13 bases. J gave up 6 bases and V 0 bases, and 4 bases lay outside the gene matches. CDR1 and CDR2 (germline): SGHTA, FQGTGA. The CDR3 is 17 amino acids.

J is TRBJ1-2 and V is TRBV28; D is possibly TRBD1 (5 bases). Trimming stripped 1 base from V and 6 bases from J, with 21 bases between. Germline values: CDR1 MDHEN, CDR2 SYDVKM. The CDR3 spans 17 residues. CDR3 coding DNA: TGTGCCAGCAGTTTATTGGGTATGACAGATCGGGTTAATGGCTACACCTTC. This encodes CASSLLGMTDRVNGYTF.

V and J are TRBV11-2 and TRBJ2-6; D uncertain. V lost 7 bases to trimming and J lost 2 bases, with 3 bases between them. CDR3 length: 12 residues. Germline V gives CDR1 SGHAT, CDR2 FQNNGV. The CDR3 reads CASTPGANVLTF. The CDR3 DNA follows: TGTGCCAGCACTCCTGGGGCCAACGTCCTGACTTTC.

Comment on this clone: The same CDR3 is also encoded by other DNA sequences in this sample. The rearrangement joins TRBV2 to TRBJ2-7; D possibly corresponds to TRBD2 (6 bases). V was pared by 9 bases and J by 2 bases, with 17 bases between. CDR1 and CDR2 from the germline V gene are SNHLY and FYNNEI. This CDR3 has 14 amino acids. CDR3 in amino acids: CASRTGLLTYEQYF. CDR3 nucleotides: TGTGCCAGTAGAACGGGACTCTTAACCTACGAGCAGTACTTC.

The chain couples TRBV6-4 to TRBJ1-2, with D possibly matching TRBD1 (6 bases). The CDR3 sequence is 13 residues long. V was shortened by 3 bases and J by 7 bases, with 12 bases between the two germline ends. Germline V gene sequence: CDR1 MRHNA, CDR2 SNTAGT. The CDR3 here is CASSEGQGGGYTF. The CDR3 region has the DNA TGTGCCAGCAGTGAGGGACAAGGTGGTGGCTACACCTTC.

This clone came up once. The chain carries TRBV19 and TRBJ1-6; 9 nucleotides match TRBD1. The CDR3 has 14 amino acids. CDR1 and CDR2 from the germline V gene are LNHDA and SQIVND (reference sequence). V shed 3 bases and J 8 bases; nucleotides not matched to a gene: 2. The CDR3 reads CASSMWTGDSPLHF. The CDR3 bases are TGTGCCAGTAGTATGTGGACAGGGGATTCACCCCTCCACTTT.

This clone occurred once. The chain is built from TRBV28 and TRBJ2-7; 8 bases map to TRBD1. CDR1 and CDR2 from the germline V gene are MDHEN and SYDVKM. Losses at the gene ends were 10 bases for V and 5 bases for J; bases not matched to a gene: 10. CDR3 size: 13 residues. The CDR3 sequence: CATPQTGVNEQYF. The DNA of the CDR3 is TGTGCCACCCCCCAGACAGGGGTCAACGAGCAGTACTTC.

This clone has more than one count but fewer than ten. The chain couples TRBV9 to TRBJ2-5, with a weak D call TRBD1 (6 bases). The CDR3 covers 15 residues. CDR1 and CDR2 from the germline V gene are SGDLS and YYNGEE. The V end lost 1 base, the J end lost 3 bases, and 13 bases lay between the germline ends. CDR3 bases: TGTGCCAGCAGCGTAAGCCAGGGGAGCGAAGAGACCCAGTACTTC. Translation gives CASSVSQGSEETQYF.

Here the CDR3 DNA reads TGTGCCAGCAACCTGGGGACAGGCCAGCCCCAGCATTTT. Translation gives CASNLGTGQPQHF. This rearrangement joins TRBV2 to TRBJ1-5; 8 bases line up with TRBD1. Germline lookup yields CDR1 SNHLY and CDR2 FYNNEI. The CDR3 totals 13 residues. The V segment lost 7 bases and the J segment 7 bases; nucleotides outside the gene matches: 6. Variable domain in full (rest from reference TRBV2 and TRBJ1-5): EPEVTQTPSHQVTQMGQEVILRCVPISNHLYFYWYRQILGQKVEFLVSFYNNEISEKSEIFDDQFSVERPDGSNFTLKIRSTKLEDSAMYFCASNLGTGQPQHFGDGTRLSIL.

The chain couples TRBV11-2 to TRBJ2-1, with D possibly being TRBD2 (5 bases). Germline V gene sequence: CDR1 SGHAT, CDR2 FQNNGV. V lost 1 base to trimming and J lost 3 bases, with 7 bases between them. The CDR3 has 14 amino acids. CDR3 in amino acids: CASSLVGDYNEQFF. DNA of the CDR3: TGTGCCAGCAGCTTAGTCGGGGACTACAATGAGCAGTTCTTC.

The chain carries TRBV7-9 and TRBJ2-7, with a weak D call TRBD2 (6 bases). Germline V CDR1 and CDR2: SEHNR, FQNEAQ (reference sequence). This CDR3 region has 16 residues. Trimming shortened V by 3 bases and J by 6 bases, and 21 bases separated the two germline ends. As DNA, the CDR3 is TGTGCCAGCAGCTTCTTCCAGACCGGAGGGAACTCCGAGCAGTACTTC. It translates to CASSFFQTGGNSEQYF. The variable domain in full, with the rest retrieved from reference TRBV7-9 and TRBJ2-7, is DTGVSQNPRHKITKRGQNVTFRCDPISEHNRLYWYRQTLGQGPEFLTYFQNEAQLEKSRLLSDRFSAERPKGSFSTLEIQRTEQGDSAMYLCASSFFQTGGNSEQYFGPGTRLTVT.

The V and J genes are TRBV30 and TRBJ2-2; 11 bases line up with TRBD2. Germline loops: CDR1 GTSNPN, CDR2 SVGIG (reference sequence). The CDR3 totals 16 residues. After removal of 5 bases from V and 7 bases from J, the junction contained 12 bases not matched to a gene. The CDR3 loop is CAWSRGSGRVHGELFF. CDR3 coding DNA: TGTGCCTGGTCCCGAGGTAGCGGGAGGGTGCACGGGGAGCTGTTTTTT. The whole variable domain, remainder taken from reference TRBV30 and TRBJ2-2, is SQTIHQWPATLVQPVGSPLSLECTVEGTSNPNLYWYRQAAGRGLQLLFYSVGIGQISSEVPQNLSASRPQDRQFILSSKKLLLSDSGFYLCAWSRGSGRVHGELFFGEGSRLTVL.

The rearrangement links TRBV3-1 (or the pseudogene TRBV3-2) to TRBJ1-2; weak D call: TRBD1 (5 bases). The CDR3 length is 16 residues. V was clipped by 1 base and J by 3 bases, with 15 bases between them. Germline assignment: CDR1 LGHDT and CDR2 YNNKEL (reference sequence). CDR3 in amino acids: CASSQGPGFSDYGYTF. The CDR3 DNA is TGTGCCAGCAGCCAAGGTCCAGGGTTCTCCGACTATGGCTACACCTTC.

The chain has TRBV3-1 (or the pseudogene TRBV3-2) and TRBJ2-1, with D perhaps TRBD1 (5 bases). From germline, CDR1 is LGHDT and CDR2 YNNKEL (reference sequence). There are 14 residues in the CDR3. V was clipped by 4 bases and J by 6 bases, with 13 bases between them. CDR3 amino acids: CASSRQLGANEQFF. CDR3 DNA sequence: TGTGCCAGCAGCCGACAATTAGGGGCCAATGAGCAGTTCTTC.

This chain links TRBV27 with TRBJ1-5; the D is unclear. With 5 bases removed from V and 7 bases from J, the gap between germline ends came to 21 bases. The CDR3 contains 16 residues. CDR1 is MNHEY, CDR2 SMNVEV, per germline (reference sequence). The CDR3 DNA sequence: TGTGCCAGCAGTCCAACAGCGGGTATGTGGGCACAGCCCCAGCATTTT. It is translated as CASSPTAGMWAQPQHF.

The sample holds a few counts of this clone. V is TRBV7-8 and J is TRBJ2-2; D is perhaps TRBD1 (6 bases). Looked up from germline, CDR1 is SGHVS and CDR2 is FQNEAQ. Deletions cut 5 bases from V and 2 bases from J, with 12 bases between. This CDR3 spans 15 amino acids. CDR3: CASSARGLNTGELFF. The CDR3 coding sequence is TGTGCCAGCAGCGCCAGGGGCCTTAACACCGGGGAGCTGTTTTTT.

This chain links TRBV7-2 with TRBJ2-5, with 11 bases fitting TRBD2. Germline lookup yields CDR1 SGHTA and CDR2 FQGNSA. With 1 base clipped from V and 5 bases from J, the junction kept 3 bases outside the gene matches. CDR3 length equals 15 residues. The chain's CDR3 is CASSLGASGRETQYF. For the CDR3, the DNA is TGTGCCAGCAGCTTAGGCGCTAGCGGGAGGGAGACCCAGTACTTC.

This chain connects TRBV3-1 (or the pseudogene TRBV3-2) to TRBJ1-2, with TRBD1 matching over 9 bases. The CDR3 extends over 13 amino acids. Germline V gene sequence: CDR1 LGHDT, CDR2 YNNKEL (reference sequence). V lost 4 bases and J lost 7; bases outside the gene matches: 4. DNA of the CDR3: TGTGCCAGCAGCCCGGACAGGGGAACTGGCTACACCTTC. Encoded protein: CASSPDRGTGYTF.

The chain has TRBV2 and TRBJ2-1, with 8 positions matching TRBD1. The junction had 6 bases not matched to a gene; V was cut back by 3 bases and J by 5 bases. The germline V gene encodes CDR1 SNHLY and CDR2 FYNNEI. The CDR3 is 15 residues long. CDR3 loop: CASSEDRAINNEQFF. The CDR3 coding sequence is TGTGCCAGCAGTGAGGACAGGGCAATTAACAATGAGCAGTTCTTC.

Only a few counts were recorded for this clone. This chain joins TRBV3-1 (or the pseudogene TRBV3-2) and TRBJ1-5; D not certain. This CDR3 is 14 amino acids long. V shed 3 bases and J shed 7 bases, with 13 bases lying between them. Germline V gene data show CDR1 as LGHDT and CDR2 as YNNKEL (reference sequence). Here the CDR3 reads CASSQGGSQQPQHF. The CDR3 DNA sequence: TGTGCCAGCAGCCAGGGCGGGTCTCAACAGCCCCAGCATTTT.

The CDR3 sequence is CSQIAGGGYNEQFF. CDR3 sequence (DNA): TGCAGCCAAATAGCGGGAGGGGGTTACAATGAGCAGTTCTTC. The J gene is TRBJ2-1, the V gene TRBV29-1; 11 nucleotides match TRBD2. The CDR3 length is 14 residues. V trimming: 8 bases; J trimming: 4 bases; junction bases outside the gene matches: 7. In germline, CDR1 is SQVTM, CDR2 ANQGSEA.

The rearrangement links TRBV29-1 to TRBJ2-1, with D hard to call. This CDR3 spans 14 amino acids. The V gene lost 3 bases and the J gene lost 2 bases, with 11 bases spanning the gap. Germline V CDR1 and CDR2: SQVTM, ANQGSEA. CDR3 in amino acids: CSVDVGQPYNEQFF. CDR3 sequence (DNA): TGCAGCGTTGATGTTGGCCAACCCTACAATGAGCAGTTCTTC.

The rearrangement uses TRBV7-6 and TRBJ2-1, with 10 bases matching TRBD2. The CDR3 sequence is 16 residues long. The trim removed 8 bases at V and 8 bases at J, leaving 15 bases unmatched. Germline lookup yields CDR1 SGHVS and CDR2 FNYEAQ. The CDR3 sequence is CASGRFPSGRQDEQFF. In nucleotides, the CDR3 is TGTGCCAGCGGCAGATTCCCTAGCGGGAGACAGGATGAGCAGTTCTTC.

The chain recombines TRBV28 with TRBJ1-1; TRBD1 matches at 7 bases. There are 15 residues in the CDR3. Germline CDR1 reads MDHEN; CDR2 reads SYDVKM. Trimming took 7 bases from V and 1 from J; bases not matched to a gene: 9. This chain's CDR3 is CASNLLGTANTEAFF. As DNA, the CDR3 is TGTGCCAGCAACTTACTCGGGACAGCGAACACTGAAGCTTTCTTT.

The CDR3 sequence: CASSWAVGVYNEQFF. CDR3 nucleotides: TGCGCCAGCAGCTGGGCGGTAGGGGTCTACAATGAGCAGTTCTTC. J is TRBJ2-1 and V is TRBV5-1; a weak D match, TRBD1 (5 bases). The CDR3 is 15 residues long. From germline, CDR1 is SGHRS and CDR2 YFSETQ. V was pared by 3 bases and J by 3 bases, with 13 bases between.

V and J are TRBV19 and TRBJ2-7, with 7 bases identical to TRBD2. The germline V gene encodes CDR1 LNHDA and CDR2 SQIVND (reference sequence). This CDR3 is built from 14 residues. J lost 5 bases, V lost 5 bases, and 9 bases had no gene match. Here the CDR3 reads CASSLPAAGNEQYF. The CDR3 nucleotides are TGTGCCAGTAGTCTCCCCGCAGCGGGAAACGAGCAGTACTTC.

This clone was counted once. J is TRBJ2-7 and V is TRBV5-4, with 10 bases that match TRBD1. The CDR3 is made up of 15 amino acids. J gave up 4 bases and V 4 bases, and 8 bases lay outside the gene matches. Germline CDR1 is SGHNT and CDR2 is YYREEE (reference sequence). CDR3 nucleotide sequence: TGTGCCAGCAGCCTGGACAGGGGGTCTATTTACGAGCAGTACTTC. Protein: CASSLDRGSIYEQYF. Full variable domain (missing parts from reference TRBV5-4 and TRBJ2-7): ETGVTQSPTHLIKTRGQQVTLRCSSQSGHNTVSWYQQALGQGPQFIFQYYREEENGRGNFPPRFSGLQFPNYSSELNVNALELDDSALYLCASSLDRGSIYEQYFGPGTRLTVT.

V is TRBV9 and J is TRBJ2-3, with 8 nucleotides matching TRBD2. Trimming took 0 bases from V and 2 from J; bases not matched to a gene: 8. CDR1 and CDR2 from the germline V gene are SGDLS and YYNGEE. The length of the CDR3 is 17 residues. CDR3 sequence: CASSVGSQRGTTDTQYF. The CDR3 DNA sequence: TGTGCCAGCAGCGTAGGTAGCCAGCGGGGGACCACAGATACGCAGTATTTT. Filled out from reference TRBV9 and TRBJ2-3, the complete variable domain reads DSGVTQTPKHLITATGQRVTLRCSPRSGDLSVYWYQQSLDQGLQFLIQYYNGEERAKGNILERFSAQQFPDLHSELNLSSLELGDSALYFCASSVGSQRGTTDTQYFGPGTRLTVL.